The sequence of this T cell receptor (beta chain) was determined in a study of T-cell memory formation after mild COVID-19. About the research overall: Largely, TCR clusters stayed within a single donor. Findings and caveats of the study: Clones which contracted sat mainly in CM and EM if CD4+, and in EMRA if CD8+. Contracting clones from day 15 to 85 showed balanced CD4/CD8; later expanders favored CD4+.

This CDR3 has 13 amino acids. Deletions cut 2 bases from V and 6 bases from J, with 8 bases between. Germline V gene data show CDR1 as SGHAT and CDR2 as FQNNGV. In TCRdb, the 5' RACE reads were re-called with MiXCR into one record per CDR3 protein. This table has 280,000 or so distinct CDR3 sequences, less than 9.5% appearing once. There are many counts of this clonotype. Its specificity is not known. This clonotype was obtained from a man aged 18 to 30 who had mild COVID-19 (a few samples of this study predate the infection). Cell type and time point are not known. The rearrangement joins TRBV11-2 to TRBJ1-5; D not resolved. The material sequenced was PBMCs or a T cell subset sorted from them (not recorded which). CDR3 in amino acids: CASSLTYAQPQHF. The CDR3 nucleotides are TGTGCCAGCAGCTTAACGTACGCTCAGCCCCAGCATTTT.